The source of this T cell receptor (beta chain) is a study of beta chain features in type 1 diabetes. Trimming shortened V by 4 bases and J by 2 bases, and 10 bases separated the two germline ends. Germline V gene data show CDR1 as MNHNY and CDR2 as SVGAGI (reference sequence). This CDR3 has 14 residues. The authors reverse transcribed all of the isolated RNA, so sequencing captured expressed TCRB transcripts. The protocol was immunoSEQ multiplex PCR, while the TCRdb copy is restricted to in-frame clones and leaves out a portion. The sample contains around 300,000 clones, approximately 8.1% of which appear only once.

The chain has TRBV6-6 and TRBJ2-3; the D is unclear. Sequenced material: central memory CD4+ T cells from blood. The receptor was derived from a woman aged 18-35 years in good health. CDR3 DNA sequence: TGTGCCAGCAGTTCCCCAGGAACCACAGATACGCAGTATTTT. Its protein is CASSSPGTTDTQYF.